The sequence of this TCR beta chain was determined in a study of cytomegalovirus exposure and HLA in healthy donors. General study findings and limits: Beyond CMV serostatus, there was no information to go on about immune exposure. A later analysis reportedly found that, within productive TCRs, an Asian-associated ancestry cluster had fewer N-insertions than the mean observed across the roughly 730 donors.

Likely unrecorded immune exposures existed in these nominally healthy donors. Germline V gene sequence: CDR1 SGHAT, CDR2 FQNNGV. The CDR3 has 13 residues. Comment on this clone: The antigen is undetermined.

The PCR used 60 Vbeta and 13 Jbeta primers. The table came from immunoSEQ multiplex PCR; TCRdb's copy has only in-frame clones and leaves some out. Of roughly 89,000 clones in the sample, around four fifths were seen once. The J gene is TRBJ2-5, the V gene TRBV11-2; no firm D call. The J call could be wrong; TRBJ2-7 is a better fit for the DNA end. The sample consisted of PBMCs. The TCR was taken from a man under 40 in good health and CMV-seropositive. DNA of the CDR3: TGTGCCAGCAGCTTTGGTTCCAACTACGAGCAGTACTTC. It translates to CASSFGSNYEQYF.